Listed below are T cell receptor beta chains from one sample, sequenced in a study of blood T cells in healthy people across ages. TCRdb called the 5' RACE reads again in MiXCR, with one record for every CDR3 protein. The sample has about 700,000 distinct CDR3 sequences, about 32% seen once; the top ten hold 15%. The source material was blood. These receptors were taken from a woman older than 75 in good health. The CDR3 runs from the conserved cysteine through the conserved F or W. A D gene is named only where the DNA matches it firmly. Some rows have no size entry. The others give once, few or many, or a class for an expanded clone.

D gene	CDR3 length	J gene	clone size	V gene	CDR3 protein	CDR3 DNA
TRBD2	14	TRBJ2-7	.	TRBV27	CASSVGTSSNEQYF	TGTGCCAGCAGCGTCGGGACTAGCAGTAACGAGCAGTACTTC
TRBD1	14	TRBJ1-2	.	TRBV6-5	CASRALQGDYGYTF	TGTGCCAGCAGAGCCCTACAGGGGGACTATGGCTACACCTTC
.	13	TRBJ1-4	.	TRBV7-9	CASSLQGNEKLFF	TGTGCCAGCAGCTTACAGGGAAATGAAAAACTGTTTTTT
.	14	TRBJ2-3	.	TRBV7-2	CASSLVKGPDTQYF	TGTGCCAGCAGCTTAGTGAAGGGACCAGATACGCAGTATTTT
.	13	TRBJ2-3	many	TRBV3-1	CASSTTITDTQYF	TGTGCCAGCAGTACCACCATCACAGATACGCAGTATTTT
.	14	TRBJ2-2	.	TRBV15	CATSLGANTGELFF	TGTGCCACCAGCCTTGGGGCGAACACCGGGGAGCTGTTTTTT
.	16	TRBJ1-1	many	TRBV3-1	CASSHFGRNLNTEAFF	TGTGCCAGCAGTCACTTCGGACGGAACCTGAACACTGAAGCTTTCTTT
.	15	TRBJ2-1	many	TRBV7-2	CASSSVFSSYNEQFF	TGTGCCAGCAGCTCAGTATTTTCCTCCTACAATGAGCAGTTCTTC
TRBD2	15	TRBJ2-5	.	TRBV6-1	CASSGGAGDIETQYF	TGTGCCAGCAGTGGAGGGGCGGGAGACATAGAGACCCAGTACTTC
.	15	TRBJ2-2	.	TRBV7-8	CASRWGASNTGELFF	TGTGCCAGCAGGTGGGGGGCCTCGAACACCGGGGAGCTGTTTTTT
TRBD2	16	TRBJ2-3	.	TRBV20-1	CSAQPWRGVGTDTQYF	TGCAGTGCCCAGCCCTGGCGGGGGGTTGGCACAGATACGCAGTATTTT
.	14	TRBJ2-3	many	TRBV5-1	CASGQGGYTDTQYF	TGCGCCAGCGGGCAGGGAGGTTACACAGATACGCAGTATTTT
TRBD1	13	TRBJ1-5	many	TRBV20-1	CSALDRDNQPQHF	TGCAGTGCTCTCGACAGGGACAATCAGCCCCAGCATTTT
TRBD2	15	TRBJ2-3	.	TRBV28	CASSPGGRKARTQYF	TGTGCCAGCAGCCCCGGCGGGAGGAAGGCGCGTACGCAGTATTTT
.	13	TRBJ2-3	.	TRBV24-1	CATRGGFADTQYF	TGTGCCACAAGAGGGGGGTTTGCAGATACGCAGTATTTT
TRBD1	14	TRBJ1-6	many	TRBV19	CASSLDRGGSPLHF	TGTGCCAGTAGTCTAGACAGGGGTGGATCACCCCTCCACTTT
TRBD1	14	TRBJ2-1	few	TRBV12-3/TRBV12-4	CASSRTGVANEQFF	TGTGCCAGCAGCCGGACAGGGGTTGCCAATGAGCAGTTCTTC
.	14	TRBJ1-2	.	TRBV5-1	CASSLESGNYGYTF	TGCGCCAGCAGCTTGGAGTCAGGGAACTATGGCTACACCTTC
.	14	TRBJ1-2	few	TRBV7-2	CASSPSNPINGYTF	TGTGCCAGCAGCCCCTCAAACCCCATAAATGGCTACACCTTC
.	17	TRBJ1-3	.	TRBV7-6	CASSLGRRDSSGNTIYF	TGTGCCAGCAGCTTAGGCAGGAGGGATTCCTCTGGAAACACCATATATTTT
.	14	TRBJ1-2	many	TRBV20-1	CSARDRQGPRGYTF	TGCAGTGCTAGAGACCGGCAGGGACCTCGTGGCTACACCTTC
.	13	TRBJ1-2	many	TRBV5-1	CASSFDRNYGYTF	TGCGCCAGCAGCTTCGACAGGAACTATGGCTACACCTTC
.	13	TRBJ2-2	few	TRBV14	CASSWGYPGELFF	TGTGCCAGCAGTTGGGGGTACCCCGGGGAGCTGTTTTTT
TRBD1	16	TRBJ2-4	.	TRBV28	CASRGTGTGRQNIQYF	TGTGCCAGCAGAGGAACCGGGACAGGGCGTCAGAACATTCAGTACTTC
TRBD1	17	TRBJ2-3	.	TRBV12-3/TRBV12-4	CASILTGTESPRHTQYF	TGTGCCAGCATCCTAACCGGGACAGAGTCCCCCAGACATACGCAGTATTTT
TRBD1	13	TRBJ2-7	.	TRBV30	CARSLKGAQEQYF	TGTGCCCGGAGTTTAAAGGGGGCGCAAGAGCAGTACTTC
.	19	TRBJ2-3	.	TRBV29-1	CSVEDYYLTSGFSTDTQYF	TGCAGCGTTGAAGATTACTATCTTACGAGCGGGTTTAGCACAGATACGCAGTATTTT
TRBD1	14	TRBJ1-5	many	TRBV20-1	CSAGGQGLNQPQHF	TGCAGTGCTGGGGGACAGGGGTTAAATCAGCCCCAGCATTTT
.	16	TRBJ2-6	many	TRBV7-2	CASSLQHTSGANVLTF	TGTGCCAGCAGCCTCCAACATACCTCTGGGGCCAACGTCCTGACTTTC
TRBD1	13	TRBJ1-5	many	TRBV5-8	CASSLGQGQPQHF	TGTGCCAGCAGCTTGGGACAGGGACAGCCCCAGCATTTT
.	15	TRBJ1-5	.	TRBV5-1	CASRPGDYSNQPQHF	TGCGCCAGCAGACCAGGGGATTATAGCAATCAGCCCCAGCATTTT
.	14	TRBJ2-3	many	TRBV4-2	CASSQDYTADTQYF	TGTGCCAGCAGCCAAGATTACACAGCAGATACGCAGTATTTT
.	18	TRBJ2-1	.	TRBV7-6	CASSSRDRGRRYGNEQFF	TGTGCCAGCAGCTCCCGGGACCGAGGGCGGCGCTACGGCAATGAGCAGTTCTTC
TRBD1	19	TRBJ1-4	.	TRBV7-2	CASSLAVTGTGDKNEKLFF	TGTGCCAGCAGCTTAGCCGTTACCGGGACAGGAGACAAAAATGAAAAACTGTTTTTT
TRBD1	15	TRBJ1-6	many	TRBV4-2	CASSQDGTDNSPLHF	TGTGCCAGCAGCCAAGACGGGACAGACAATTCACCCCTCCACTTT
TRBD1	11	TRBJ1-2	.	TRBV12-3/TRBV12-4	CASSGDRGLTF	TGTGCCAGCAGCGGTGACAGGGGATTAACCTTC
TRBD1	13	TRBJ2-4	.	TRBV20-1	CSASLGTENIQYF	TGCAGTGCTAGTCTAGGGACAGAAAACATTCAGTACTTC
TRBD2	13	TRBJ2-1	many	TRBV10-3	CAISGGAKEEQFF	TGTGCCATCAGCGGGGGGGCCAAAGAGGAGCAGTTCTTC
.	18	TRBJ2-6	many	TRBV11-2	CASSLQLGRSSGANVLTF	TGTGCCAGCAGCTTACAGCTCGGACGGAGCTCTGGGGCCAACGTCCTGACTTTC
.	13	TRBJ1-6	.	TRBV10-2	CASSESRGGPLHF	TGCGCCAGCAGTGAGTCCCGCGGCGGACCCCTCCACTTT
.	13	TRBJ1-1	many	TRBV6-5	CASSYRLKTEAFF	TGTGCCAGCAGTTACCGACTGAAAACTGAAGCTTTCTTT
TRBD2	15	TRBJ2-2	once	TRBV27	CASSWAGANTGELFF	TGTGCCAGCAGTTGGGCGGGGGCGAACACCGGGGAGCTGTTTTTT